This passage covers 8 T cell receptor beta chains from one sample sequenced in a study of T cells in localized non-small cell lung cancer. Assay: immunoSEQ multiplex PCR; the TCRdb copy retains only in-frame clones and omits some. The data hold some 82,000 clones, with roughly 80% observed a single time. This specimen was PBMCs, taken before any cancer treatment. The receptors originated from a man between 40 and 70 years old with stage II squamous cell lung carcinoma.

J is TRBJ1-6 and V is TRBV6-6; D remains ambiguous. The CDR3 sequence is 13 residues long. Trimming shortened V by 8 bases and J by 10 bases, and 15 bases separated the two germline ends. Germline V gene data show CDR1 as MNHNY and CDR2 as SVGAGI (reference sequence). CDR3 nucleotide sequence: TGTGCCAGCGCAGGCCTGGGAGGGTCACCCCTCCACTTT. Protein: CASAGLGGSPLHF.

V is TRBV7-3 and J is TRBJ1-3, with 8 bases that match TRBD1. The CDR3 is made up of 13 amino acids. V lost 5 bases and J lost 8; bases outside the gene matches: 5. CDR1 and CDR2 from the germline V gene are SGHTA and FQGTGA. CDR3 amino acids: CASSPGQGDTIYF. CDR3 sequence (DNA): TGTGCCAGCAGCCCTGGACAGGGAGACACCATATATTTT.

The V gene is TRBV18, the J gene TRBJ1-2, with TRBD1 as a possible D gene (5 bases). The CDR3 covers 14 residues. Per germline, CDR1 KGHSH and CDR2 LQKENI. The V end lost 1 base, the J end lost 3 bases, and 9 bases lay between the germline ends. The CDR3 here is CASSPQGRDYGYTF. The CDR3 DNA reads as TGTGCCAGCTCACCACAGGGACGGGACTATGGCTACACCTTC.

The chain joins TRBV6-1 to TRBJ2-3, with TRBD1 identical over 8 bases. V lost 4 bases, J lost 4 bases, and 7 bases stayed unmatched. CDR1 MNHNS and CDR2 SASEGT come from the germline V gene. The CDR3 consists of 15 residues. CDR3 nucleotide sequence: TGTGCCAGCAGTGCAAGGACAGGGCGGGCAGATACGCAGTATTTT. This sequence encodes CASSARTGRADTQYF.

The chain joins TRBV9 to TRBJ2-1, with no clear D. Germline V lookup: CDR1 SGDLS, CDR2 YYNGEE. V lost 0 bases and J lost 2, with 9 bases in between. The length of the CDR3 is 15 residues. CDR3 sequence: CASSVATRAYNEQFF. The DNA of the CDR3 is TGTGCCAGCAGCGTAGCTACACGAGCCTACAATGAGCAGTTCTTC.

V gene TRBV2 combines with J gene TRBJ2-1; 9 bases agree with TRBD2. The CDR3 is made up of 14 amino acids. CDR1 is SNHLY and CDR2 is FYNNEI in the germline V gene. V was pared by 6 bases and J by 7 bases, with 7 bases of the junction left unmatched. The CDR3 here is CASSISGRLNEQFF. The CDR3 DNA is TGTGCCAGCAGCATTAGCGGGAGATTGAATGAGCAGTTCTTC.

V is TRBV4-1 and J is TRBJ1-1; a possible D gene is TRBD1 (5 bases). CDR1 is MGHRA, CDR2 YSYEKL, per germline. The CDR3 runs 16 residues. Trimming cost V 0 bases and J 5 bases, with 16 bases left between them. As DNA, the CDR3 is TGCGCCAGCAGCCAAGATTCCGGCAGGGTATGGACTGAAGCTTTCTTT. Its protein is CASSQDSGRVWTEAFF.

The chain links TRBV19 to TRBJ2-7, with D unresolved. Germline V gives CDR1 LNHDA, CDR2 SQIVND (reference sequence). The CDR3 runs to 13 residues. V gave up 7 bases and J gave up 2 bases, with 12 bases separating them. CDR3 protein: CASTDPLTYEQYF. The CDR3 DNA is TGTGCCAGTACCGACCCATTAACCTACGAGCAGTACTTC.